The TCR beta chain described here comes from a study of shared clonotypes between healthy human individuals. Profiling relied on immunoSEQ multiplex PCR, and the TCRdb table lists in-frame clones only, not all of them. Of about 2 million clones listed, about 95% are singletons. Caucasian adults living in Nashville, Tennessee, provided all samples. CD45RA-negative memory and CD45RA+ naive subsets were split from the CD4+ cells. Trimming cost V 5 bases and J 6 bases; bases outside gene matches: 7. Germline lookup yields CDR1 MGHRA and CDR2 YSYEKL. CDR3 size: 15 residues. As for this clone: Its antigen is undetermined.

Findings of the study overall: Generation probabilities of non-shared clonotypes were lower (relative to those shared by all four donors). It was observed that roughly 5.1% of naive CD4 clonotypes were shared across several donors.

This TCR was recovered from a man aged 18-30 years in good health. Sequencing was performed on naive CD4+ T cells sorted from blood. Subset denoted: CD45RA+ positively selected. The V and J genes are TRBV4-1 and TRBJ2-2, with 9 bases fitting TRBD1. CDR3 sequence: CASSAPGTGSGELFF. CDR3 nucleotide sequence: TGCGCCAGCAGCGCCCCCGGGACAGGGTCCGGGGAGCTGTTTTTT.